The clone carrying this T cell receptor (beta chain) occurred a few times. This entry comes from a study of regulatory T cells in long-lasting Graves disease. Construction of the TCR beta libraries employed iRepertoire HTBI primers in conjunction with Arm-PCR of CDR3 regions. Via MiXCR, TCRdb re-called the multiplex PCR reads, giving one row per CDR3 protein. The repertoire holds around 460,000 distinct CDR3 sequences, with approximately 14% as singletons. The germline CDR1 and CDR2 sequences are LNHDA and SQIVND (reference sequence). V dropped 3 bases and J dropped 5 bases, with 19 bases sitting between them. CDR3 size: 16 residues. The time point here: newly diagnosed GD, antithyroid drugs for less than 3 months. There was RNA extracted from PBMCs, and the TCR library was made from it. The same data also went into a second study, on T cells in Graves' hyperthyroidism and ophthalmopathy.

The V and J genes are TRBV19 and TRBJ2-5; the D gene is possibly TRBD1 (5 bases). The clonotype comes from a woman in her forties or fifties with Graves disease. The source material was peripheral blood mononuclear cells (PBMCs), sampled at new diagnosis, from a patient treated with antithyroid drugs. The CDR3 region is CASSMGQGWMEETQYF. CDR3 DNA sequence: TGTGCCAGTAGTATGGGGCAGGGATGGATGGAGGAGACCCAGTACTTC.